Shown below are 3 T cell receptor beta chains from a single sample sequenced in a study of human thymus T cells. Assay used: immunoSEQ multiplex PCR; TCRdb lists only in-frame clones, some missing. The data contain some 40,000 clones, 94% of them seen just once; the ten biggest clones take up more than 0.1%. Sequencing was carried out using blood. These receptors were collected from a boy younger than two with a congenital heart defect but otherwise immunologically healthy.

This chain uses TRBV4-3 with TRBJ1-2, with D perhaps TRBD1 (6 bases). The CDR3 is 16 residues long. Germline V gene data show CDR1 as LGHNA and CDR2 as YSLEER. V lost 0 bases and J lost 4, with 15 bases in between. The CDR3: CASSQDPGARGYGYTF. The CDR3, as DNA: TGCGCCAGCAGCCAAGATCCAGGGGCCCGAGGCTATGGCTACACCTTC.

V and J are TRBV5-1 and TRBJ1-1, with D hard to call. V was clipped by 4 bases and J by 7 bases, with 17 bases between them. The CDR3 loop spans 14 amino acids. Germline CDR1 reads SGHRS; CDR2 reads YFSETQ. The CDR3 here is CASSAASGKGEAFF. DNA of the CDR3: TGCGCCAGCAGCGCGGCTTCTGGCAAGGGTGAAGCTTTCTTT. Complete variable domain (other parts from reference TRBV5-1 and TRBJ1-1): KAGVTQTPRYLIKTRGQQVTLSCSPISGHRSVSWYQQTPGQGLQFLFEYFSETQRNKGNFPGRFSGRQFSNSRSEMNVSTLELGDSALYLCASSAASGKGEAFFGQGTRLTVV.

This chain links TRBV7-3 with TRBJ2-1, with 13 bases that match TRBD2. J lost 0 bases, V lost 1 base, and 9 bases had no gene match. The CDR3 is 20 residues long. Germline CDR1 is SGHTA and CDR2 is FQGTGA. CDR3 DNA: TGTGCCAGCAGCTTAATCGGAGGGACTAGCGGGATAAGCTCCTACAATGAGCAGTTCTTC. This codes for CASSLIGGTSGISSYNEQFF.